The 22 T cell receptor beta chains listed next were all sequenced from one sample in a study of T cells in localized non-small cell lung cancer (dated by TCRdb to between 2020 and 2021). Libraries were built with the immunoSEQ multiplex PCR assay. Not all clones reach the TCRdb copy of this immuneACCESS table, which keeps in-frame sequences only. Checked studies attribute under half of the gap to unresolved V genes and leave the rest unexplained. Recorded for this sample are under 30,000 clones; 90% of them occurred a single time. The ten biggest clones cover 6.9% of the sample. The sequenced sample was peripheral blood, obtained before any cancer treatment. The receptor source for this set is a woman between 40 and 69 years old with stage I lung adenocarcinoma.

The chain links TRBV7-8 to TRBJ2-7; 10 bases fit TRBD1. CDR3 length equals 15 residues. V lost 1 base, J lost 2 bases, and 2 bases stayed unmatched. Germline V gives CDR1 SGHVS, CDR2 FQNEAQ. CDR3 sequence reads: CASSLDDRGPYEQYF. The CDR3 DNA reads TGTGCCAGCAGCTTAGACGACAGGGGGCCCTACGAGCAGTACTTC.

The table lists this clone with a count of one. The chain carries TRBV20-1 and TRBJ1-2, with a weak D call TRBD1 (5 bases). Germline-derived CDR1 and CDR2 are DFQATT and SNEGSKA (reference sequence). Trimming left V 5 bases short and J 7 bases short, with 8 bases between. This CDR3 is 10 amino acids long. CDR3 in amino acids: CSAFDSGYTF. CDR3 in DNA: TGCAGTGCTTTTGACAGTGGCTACACCTTC.

V and J are TRBV9 and TRBJ2-5; tentative D call: TRBD2 (6 bases). Per the germline V gene, CDR1 is SGDLS and CDR2 is YYNGEE. This CDR3 region has 15 residues. V lost 0 bases and J 5 bases, leaving 14 bases between the germline ends. In DNA form, the CDR3 reads TGTGCCAGCAGCGTAGACGGGAGCCCCGAGGAGACCCAGTACTTC. This translates into CASSVDGSPEETQYF. Based on the CDR3 plus reference TRBV9 and TRBJ2-5, the full variable domain is DSGVTQTPKHLITATGQRVTLRCSPRSGDLSVYWYQQSLDQGLQFLIQYYNGEERAKGNILERFSAQQFPDLHSELNLSSLELGDSALYFCASSVDGSPEETQYFGPGTRLLVL.

The chain employs TRBV30 and TRBJ2-3; D is uncertain. This CDR3 is 13 amino acids long. Germline V lookup: CDR1 GTSNPN, CDR2 SVGIG (reference sequence). V was clipped by 5 bases and J by 0 bases, with 9 bases between them. This chain's CDR3 is CAWDGYSTDTQYF. The CDR3 coding sequence is TGTGCCTGGGACGGATACAGCACAGATACGCAGTATTTT.

V is TRBV19 and J is TRBJ2-2; tentatively, D is TRBD1 (5 bases). V lost 3 bases to trimming and J lost 4 bases, with 9 bases between them. The CDR3 contains 14 residues. Germline V CDR1 and CDR2: LNHDA, SQIVND (reference sequence). The CDR3 spells CASSIAQVTGELFF. CDR3 DNA sequence: TGTGCCAGTAGTATTGCACAGGTCACCGGGGAGCTGTTTTTT.

On this clone itself: The conserved phenylalanine or tryptophan is not found at the CDR3 terminus, so this likely reflects a read error. Because the CDR3's place on the DNA is in doubt, the DNA is left out and the CDR3 is given as listed by TCRdb. This chain uses TRBV10-3 with TRBJ1-1; the table names TRBD1, a call not compared with the DNA. Per germline, CDR1 ENHRY and CDR2 SYGVKD. The CDR3 length is 12 residues, termini included. This CDR3 reads CAISPTGPPQLI.

The CDR3 DNA reads as TGTGCCAGCAGCCAGGACGCCGGACAGGGGCCAAATCAGCCCCAGCATTTT. It codes for CASSQDAGQGPNQPQHF. The J gene is TRBJ1-5, the V gene TRBV4-2, with TRBD1 matching over 9 bases. Germline values: CDR1 LGHNA, CDR2 YNFKEQ. The length of the CDR3 is 17 residues. The V gene end was trimmed by 3 bases and the J gene end by 4 bases; junction bases not matched to a gene: 10.

V is TRBV4-1 and J is TRBJ2-1; 12 nucleotides match TRBD1. This CDR3 contains 15 residues. V lost 4 bases and J lost 8; bases outside the gene matches: 6. The germline V gene encodes CDR1 MGHRA and CDR2 YSYEKL. The CDR3 region has the DNA TGCGCCAGCAGCCCCCGGGACAGGGGGCTCGATGAGCAGTTCTTC. Its protein is CASSPRDRGLDEQFF.

The chain carries TRBV14 and TRBJ2-1; TRBD2 is a possible D gene (5 bases). Trimming pared 1 base from V and 1 base from J, leaving 14 bases between. The CDR3 loop spans 17 amino acids. Germline V gives CDR1 SGHDN, CDR2 FVKESK. DNA of the CDR3: TGTGCCAGCAGCCAAGCTGGATGGCGGGCGTCCTACAATGAGCAGTTCTTC. Its protein is CASSQAGWRASYNEQFF.

V and J are TRBV4-3 and TRBJ2-1, with D perhaps TRBD2 (6 bases). This CDR3 contains 16 residues. Germline V gene lookup returns CDR1 LGHNA and CDR2 YSLEER. The V end lost 0 bases, the J end lost 7 bases, and 16 bases lay between the germline ends. Written as DNA, the CDR3 is TGCGCCAGCAGCCAAGATATGGATAGCGGAGATAATGAGCAGTTCTTC. Its translation: CASSQDMDSGDNEQFF.

The rearrangement uses TRBV5-8 and TRBJ2-2; D might be TRBD1 (6 bases). The length of the CDR3 is 13 residues. Germline V gene data show CDR1 as SGHTS and CDR2 as YDEGEE. Trimming cost V 0 bases and J 12 bases, with 12 bases left between them. CDR3 loop: CASSLETGLQLFF. The CDR3 DNA reads as TGTGCCAGCAGCTTGGAGACAGGACTTCAGCTGTTTTTT.

The chain uses TRBV19 and TRBJ2-1; TRBD2 matches at 14 bases. Trimming took 10 bases from V and 4 from J; bases not matched to a gene: 15. The germline V gene has CDR1 LNHDA and CDR2 SQIVND (reference sequence). The CDR3 runs to 18 residues. CDR3 bases: TGTGCCACCTGGACTAGCGGGAGGCTGCCTGAGATATACAATGAGCAGTTCTTC. Translated: CATWTSGRLPEIYNEQFF.

The J gene is TRBJ2-5, the V gene TRBV7-9; D is undetermined. Germline lookup yields CDR1 SEHNR and CDR2 FQNEAQ (reference sequence). The CDR3 contains 12 residues. Between the trimmed V and J ends, which lost 1 base and 1 base, there was a span of 1 base. CDR3 DNA: TGTGCCAGCAGCTTAGGCCAAGAGACCCAGTACTTC. Translating it yields CASSLGQETQYF.

This clone was found once. The genes are TRBV30 and TRBJ1-4, with D maybe TRBD1 (5 bases). The germline V and J ends were trimmed by 3 bases and 0 bases, with 14 bases remaining between them. The CDR3 is 16 residues long. CDR1 is GTSNPN and CDR2 is SVGIG in the germline V gene (reference sequence). The CDR3 is CAWRIKGRTTNEKLFF. The CDR3 nucleotides are TGTGCCTGGAGAATCAAGGGGAGGACAACTAATGAAAAACTGTTTTTT.

The chain has TRBV11-2 and TRBJ1-3; 7 bases are a match to TRBD1. With 5 bases clipped from V and 9 bases from J, the junction kept 13 bases outside the gene matches. This CDR3 is built from 15 residues. Germline V gives CDR1 SGHAT, CDR2 FQNNGV. The CDR3 DNA reads TGTGCCAGCAGCAGGGGACAGCCAGAACTTAGCACCATATATTTT. Translation gives CASSRGQPELSTIYF.

In its sample, this clone was seen once. The chain joins TRBV4-3 to TRBJ2-5; D remains ambiguous. The CDR3 is 13 amino acids. V was shortened by 3 bases and J by 3 bases, with 8 bases between the two germline ends. Germline CDR1 is LGHNA and CDR2 is YSLEER. For the CDR3, the DNA is TGCGCCAGCAGCCAGGGCACAAAAGAGACCCAGTACTTC. Protein product: CASSQGTKETQYF.

V is TRBV28 and J is TRBJ2-2; D not resolved. This CDR3 spans 14 amino acids. Germline loops: CDR1 MDHEN, CDR2 SYDVKM. V was cut by 10 bases and J by 0 bases, with 12 bases left in between. The CDR3 is CATLRSSNTGELFF. The DNA of the CDR3 is TGTGCCACCCTAAGGAGCTCGAACACCGGGGAGCTGTTTTTT.

This chain joins TRBV14 and TRBJ2-7, with 7 bases lining up with TRBD1. The germline V gene has CDR1 SGHDN and CDR2 FVKESK. After removal of 5 bases from V and 0 bases from J, the junction contained 1 base not matched to a gene. CDR3 length: 13 amino acids. The CDR3 sequence: CASSDRVSYEQYF. The CDR3 bases are TGTGCCAGCAGCGACAGGGTCTCCTACGAGCAGTACTTC.

The chain joins TRBV18 to TRBJ1-2; 12 nucleotides align to TRBD1. The CDR3 covers 15 residues. V lost 4 bases, J lost 4 bases, and 4 bases stayed unmatched. Per germline, CDR1 KGHSH and CDR2 LQKENI. This CDR3 reads CASSQGTGGSYGYTF. CDR3 DNA sequence: TGTGCCAGCTCACAGGGGACAGGGGGCTCCTATGGCTACACCTTC.

This rearrangement joins TRBV7-6 to TRBJ1-4, with 7 positions matching TRBD1. CDR3 size: 14 residues. Germline CDR1 SGHVS, CDR2 FNYEAQ. V was clipped by 2 bases and J by 8 bases; unmatched bases: 5. CDR3 bases: TGTGCCAGCAGCTTACAGGGGGGCGGAGAAAAACTGTTTTTT. This gives the protein CASSLQGGGEKLFF.

The chain carries TRBV7-8 and TRBJ2-7, with 9 positions matching TRBD1. From germline, CDR1 is SGHVS and CDR2 FQNEAQ. The CDR3 is 19 amino acids. After removal of 0 bases from V and 4 bases from J, the junction contained 16 bases not matched to a gene. The CDR3 nucleotides are TGTGCCAGCAGCTTAGCCTATACCTTTACGGGACAGGGACGTTACGAGCAGTACTTC. Amino acid sequence: CASSLAYTFTGQGRYEQYF. The complete variable domain, with remaining parts taken from reference TRBV7-8 and TRBJ2-7, reads GAGVSQSPRYKVAKRGQDVALRCDPISGHVSLFWYQQALGQGPEFLTYFQNEAQLDKSGLPSDRFFAERPEGSVSTLKIQRTQQEDSAVYLCASSLAYTFTGQGRYEQYFGPGTRLTVT.

The V call is TRBV9, the J call TRBJ2-2; a possible D gene is TRBD1 (6 bases). The length of the CDR3 is 15 residues. V lost 0 bases and J 4 bases, leaving 10 bases between the germline ends. In germline, CDR1 is SGDLS, CDR2 YYNGEE. Here the CDR3 reads CASSVGGQGTGELFF. The CDR3 bases are TGTGCCAGCAGCGTAGGGGGGCAGGGCACCGGGGAGCTGTTTTTT.